Listed below are T cell receptor beta chains from one sample, sequenced in a study of vaccination and CD4 T cells after COVID-19. TCRdb processed the PCR reads anew with MiXCR; each CDR3 protein has one entry. The data show fewer than 4,500 distinct CDR3 sequences, with approximately 32% seen just once and about 30% held by the top ten. These receptors' targets are unknown. The sequenced material came from CD4+ T cells from blood, cultured in vitro. The receptors were sampled from a human donor who had recovered from COVID-19. Each CDR3 is given with its conserved first and last residue. D genes are given only for firm matches. Expanded clones get a size class; other rows say once, few or many, or leave the size out.

clone_size	v_call	j_call	cdr3_length	d_call	cdr3_aa	cdr3_nt
few	TRBV6-1	TRBJ2-7	13	NA	CASSPAAALEQYF	TGTGCCAGCAGTCCTGCGGCTGCATTGGAGCAGTACTTC
NA	TRBV7-2	TRBJ2-5	12	NA	CASSWDAGTQYF	TGTGCCAGCAGTTGGGACGCGGGGACCCAGTACTTC
few	TRBV12-3/TRBV12-4	TRBJ1-6	16	NA	CASSFEGGSYNSPLHF	TGTGCCAGCAGTTTCGAGGGCGGCTCCTATAATTCACCCCTCCACTTT
few	TRBV20-1	TRBJ2-5	12	NA	CSARTDRETQYF	TGCAGTGCTAGGACGGATCGGGAGACCCAGTACTTC
NA	TRBV7-8	TRBJ1-3	16	NA	CASSLGGGAGGNTIYF	TGTGCCAGCAGCTTAGGGGGGGGCGCCGGTGGAAACACCATATATTTT
few	TRBV29-1	TRBJ1-2	12	NA	CSVPGVMSGYTF	TGCAGCGTTCCGGGTGTGATGAGTGGCTACACCTTC
once	TRBV12-3/TRBV12-4	TRBJ2-2	14	NA	CASSSTPYTGELFF	TGTGCCAGCAGCTCTACACCGTACACCGGGGAGCTGTTTTTT
few	TRBV6-4	TRBJ2-3	15	TRBD1	CASSAGTGGTDTQYF	TGTGCCAGCAGTGCGGGGACAGGAGGAACAGATACGCAGTATTTT
few	TRBV4-2	TRBJ2-5	17	TRBD2	CASSQDAGTSVLETQYF	TGTGCCAGCAGCCAAGATGCCGGGACTAGCGTCTTGGAGACCCAGTACTTC
NA	TRBV6-1	TRBJ2-3	15	NA	CASSGQGEGTDTQYF	TGTGCCAGCAGTGGTCAGGGGGAGGGCACAGATACGCAGTATTTT
medium-sized	TRBV6-1	TRBJ2-5	13	NA	CASTAPGSETQYF	TGTGCCAGCACTGCCCCAGGGTCGGAGACCCAGTACTTC
NA	TRBV6-1	TRBJ1-2	14	TRBD1	CASRPTGQGAGYTF	TGTGCCAGCAGACCAACGGGACAGGGGGCTGGCTACACCTTC
NA	TRBV7-9	TRBJ2-5	16	TRBD2	CASSFLAGGLQETQYF	TGTGCCAGCAGCTTCTTAGCGGGGGGGCTCCAAGAGACCCAGTACTTC
NA	TRBV5-1	TRBJ1-1	15	TRBD1	CASGGQAQGNTEAFF	TGCGCCAGCGGAGGACAGGCTCAAGGGAACACTGAAGCTTTCTTT
few	TRBV7-9	TRBJ2-5	14	TRBD1	CASRAGTVQETQYF	TGTGCCAGCAGGGCCGGGACAGTACAAGAGACCCAGTACTTC
few	TRBV20-1	TRBJ1-1	13	NA	CSARRQGSTEAFF	TGCAGTGCTAGGAGGCAGGGAAGCACTGAAGCTTTCTTT
NA	TRBV6-1	TRBJ1-4	13	TRBD1	CAIAGTGGEKLFF	TGTGCCATTGCCGGGACAGGGGGCGAAAAACTGTTTTTT
few	TRBV5-5	TRBJ1-6	14	NA	CASSLEQGLATLHF	TGTGCCAGCAGCTTGGAACAGGGTCTTGCGACCCTCCACTTT
large	TRBV19	TRBJ1-2	15	TRBD1	CASSIPRQGLYGYTF	TGTGCCAGTAGTATTCCCCGACAGGGACTCTATGGCTACACCTTC
few	TRBV15	TRBJ1-2	15	NA	CATRKDSAGNYGYTF	TGTGCCACCAGGAAAGATTCTGCCGGTAACTATGGCTACACCTTC
NA	TRBV2	TRBJ2-2	15	NA	CASRGGTLNTGELFF	TGTGCCAGCAGGGGCGGGACACTGAACACCGGGGAGCTGTTTTTT
few	TRBV12-3/TRBV12-4	TRBJ1-1	14	NA	CASRPTAANTEAFF	TGTGCCAGCAGACCCACAGCGGCAAACACTGAAGCTTTCTTT
few	TRBV19	TRBJ2-3	16	NA	CASSARHTSSTDTQYF	TGTGCCAGTAGTGCCCGACACACTTCTAGCACAGATACGCAGTATTTT
NA	TRBV12-3/TRBV12-4	TRBJ1-1	15	TRBD1	CASSLWGQGFEGAFF	TGTGCCAGCAGCCTCTGGGGACAGGGGTTCGAGGGGGCTTTCTTT
few	TRBV19	TRBJ1-2	13	NA	CASSIGAAYGYTF	TGTGCCAGTAGTATAGGGGCAGCTTATGGCTACACCTTC
NA	TRBV27	TRBJ1-6	18	NA	CASSLSWWGRASGSPLHF	TGTGCCAGCAGTTTATCTTGGTGGGGACGGGCTTCGGGGTCACCCCTCCACTTT
NA	TRBV18	TRBJ2-1	15	NA	CASSPGISRNNEQFF	TGTGCCAGCTCACCTGGGATATCCCGTAACAATGAGCAGTTCTTC
NA	TRBV7-2	TRBJ2-3	16	TRBD2	CASSPQTSGGADTQYF	TGTGCCAGCAGCCCGCAAACTAGCGGGGGTGCGGATACGCAGTATTTT
few	TRBV14	TRBJ1-2	15	NA	CASSDERRGAYGYTF	TGTGCCAGCAGCGACGAGCGGAGGGGGGCCTATGGCTACACCTTC
few	TRBV20-1	TRBJ1-6	16	TRBD1	CSARMGQGGNSSPLHF	TGCAGTGCTAGGATGGGACAGGGGGGAAATAGCTCACCCCTCCACTTT
medium-sized	TRBV11-2	TRBJ2-5	15	TRBD2	CASSPGGTRTETQYF	TGTGCCAGCAGCCCCGGCGGGACTAGAACAGAGACCCAGTACTTC
NA	TRBV2	TRBJ1-2	13	TRBD1	CASSGTGFYGYTF	TGTGCCAGCAGTGGGACAGGATTCTATGGCTACACCTTC
NA	TRBV20-1	TRBJ2-6	14	NA	CSARSGPGANVLTF	TGCAGTGCCCGCTCAGGGCCTGGGGCCAACGTCCTGACTTTC
few	TRBV7-9	TRBJ1-2	13	NA	CASSLQDNYGYTF	TGTGCCAGCAGCTTACAGGATAACTATGGCTACACCTTC
few	TRBV7-8	TRBJ1-2	11	NA	CASSSTSVYTF	TGTGCCAGCAGCTCGACATCTGTCTACACCTTC
once	TRBV5-1	TRBJ1-1	13	NA	CVSSLDQDAEAFF	TGCGTCAGCAGCTTGGACCAGGACGCTGAAGCTTTCTTT
NA	TRBV12-3/TRBV12-4	TRBJ2-3	16	TRBD1	CASSLGQGAGTDTQYF	TGTGCCAGCAGTTTAGGGCAGGGGGCTGGCACAGATACGCAGTATTTT
NA	TRBV7-9	TRBJ2-1	15	TRBD2	CASSWGTSGGERQFF	TGTGCCAGCAGCTGGGGGACTAGCGGGGGGGAAAGGCAGTTCTTC
NA	TRBV6-2/TRBV6-3	TRBJ1-1	12	NA	CASSLRGTEAFF	TGTGCCAGCAGCCTCCGAGGGACTGAAGCTTTCTTT
NA	TRBV20-1	TRBJ1-1	12	NA	CSASVSGTEAFF	TGCAGTGCTAGTGTATCCGGAACTGAAGCTTTCTTT
few	TRBV20-1	TRBJ2-7	13	NA	CSAPGAGLYEQYF	TGCAGTGCTCCCGGGGCGGGGCTCTACGAGCAGTACTTC
few	TRBV5-1	TRBJ2-3	14	NA	CASSLEVEGSTQYF	TGCGCCAGCAGCTTGGAGGTGGAGGGGTCTACGCAGTATTTT
NA	TRBV7-8	TRBJ1-2	14	NA	CASSLITGNYGYTF	TGTGCCAGCAGCTTAATTACAGGGAACTATGGCTACACCTTC
NA	TRBV4-1	TRBJ2-3	15	TRBD2	CASSQDLAVTDTQYF	TGCGCCAGCAGCCAAGACCTAGCGGTGACAGATACGCAGTATTTT
few	TRBV7-9	TRBJ2-3	17	TRBD2	CASRSGLAGGSTDTQYF	TGTGCCAGCAGATCTGGACTAGCGGGGGGGAGCACAGATACGCAGTATTTT
medium-sized	TRBV2	TRBJ2-2	14	NA	CASRQQGRTGELFF	TGTGCCAGCAGACAACAGGGAAGGACCGGGGAGCTGTTTTTT
NA	TRBV6-5	TRBJ2-5	14	TRBD1	CASSYRGPQETQYF	TGTGCCAGCAGTTACAGGGGGCCTCAAGAGACCCAGTACTTC
NA	TRBV6-2/TRBV6-3	TRBJ1-1	12	NA	CASSARGAEAFF	TGTGCCAGCAGTGCGAGGGGGGCTGAAGCTTTCTTT
NA	TRBV18	TRBJ1-1	15	NA	CASSPSPGANTEAFF	TGTGCCAGCTCACCTTCCCCCGGGGCAAACACTGAAGCTTTCTTT
NA	TRBV6-1	TRBJ2-6	16	TRBD1	CASSPQGATGANVLTF	TGTGCCAGCAGTCCACAGGGGGCTACTGGGGCCAACGTCCTGACTTTC
NA	TRBV6-1	TRBJ1-6	13	NA	CASRRSYNSPLHF	TGTGCCAGCAGGAGGAGTTATAATTCACCCCTCCACTTT